This TCR beta chain was identified during a study of OX40 agonist ivuxolimab in advanced cancers. About the study: Clinicians treated patients with ivuxolimab, an agonistic anti-OX40 (CD134) antibody. Dose-escalation patients suffered from hepatocellular carcinoma, melanoma, renal cell or head and neck cancer. Study-wide results and limits: CD8+ T cells were the subset that, on average, had more expanded clones than CD4+.

Profiling relied on immunoSEQ multiplex PCR, and the TCRdb table lists in-frame clones only, not all of them. The sample consists of tens of thousands of clones, roughly nine tenths of them appearing once. V was pared by 8 bases and J by 3 bases, with 3 bases of the junction left unmatched. The CDR3 has 13 amino acids. CDR1 is SNHLY, CDR2 FYNNEI, per germline. Note on this clone: What it binds is unknown.

The clonotype was recovered from an adult with an advanced solid tumor such as melanoma, head and neck, liver or kidney cancer. This specimen consisted of CD4+ or CD8+ T cells sorted from blood, obtained in a trial of the OX40 agonist ivuxolimab. The gene calls are TRBV2 and TRBJ2-2; 7 bases are a match to TRBD2. CDR3 sequence (DNA): TGTGCCAGCGGGGGGGAGTACACCGGGGAGCTGTTTTTT. It translates to CASGGEYTGELFF.